The 2 T cell receptor beta chains given below trace back to one sample, sequenced in a study of neurological immune-mediated disorders. TCRdb re-derived calls from the 5' RACE reads in MiXCR, one entry per CDR3 protein. Of fewer than 90,000 distinct CDR3 sequences detected, 10% to 13% appear once; the ten largest clones hold about 1.7%. Material for sequencing was PBMCs. The source of these receptors is a middle-aged man in good health.

The chain has TRBV30 and TRBJ1-6; D perhaps matches TRBD1 (6 bases). The CDR3 consists of 16 residues. The germline gives CDR1 GTSNPN, CDR2 SVGIG (reference sequence). Trimming shortened V by 0 bases and J by 9 bases, and 18 bases separated the two germline ends. CDR3 nucleotide sequence: TGTGCCTGGAGTGTCGGACGGACAGAGTCGATTTCACCCCTCCACTTT. This codes for CAWSVGRTESISPLHF.

This clonotype was detected many times. J is TRBJ2-5 and V is TRBV5-1; no clear D gene. Trimming removed 4 bases from V and 2 bases from J, with 15 bases in between. Germline values: CDR1 SGHRS, CDR2 YFSETQ. The length of the CDR3 is 15 residues. The CDR3 sequence: CASSLDNSFQETQYF. DNA of the CDR3: TGCGCCAGCAGCCTCGACAACTCCTTTCAAGAGACCCAGTACTTC.